A selection of T cell receptor beta chains follows, all from one sample in a study of tumor-infiltrating lymphocytes in primary liver carcinoma. Each CDR3 protein gets one entry after TCRdb re-called the multiplex PCR reads with MiXCR. Altogether 85,000 to 100,000 distinct CDR3 sequences are present, 65% to 70% being singletons, with the ten largest covering about 27%. Sequences were obtained from tumor-adjacent normal liver tissue. These receptor sequences come from a man aged 35-49 years with primary liver carcinoma and hepatitis B virus infection. Each CDR3 is given with its conserved first and last residue. Each record gives: D gene, clone size, J gene, V gene, CDR3 DNA, CDR3 protein. D genes are given only for firm matches. A clone size is listed for some rows: how often the clone was seen (once, few, many), or a class if it is expanded.

NA NA TRBJ2-7 TRBV11-2 TGTGGCAGCACCCTAGAGTATGGGAACTACGAGCAGTACTTC CGSTLEYGNYEQYF
TRBD2 NA TRBJ2-7 TRBV11-2 TGTGCCAGTAGCATAGTGGGGGGGAGCTCCTACGAGCAGTACTTC CASSIVGGSSYEQYF
NA NA TRBJ1-4 TRBV2 TGTGCCAGCAATTGGACACCCCATAAGGAAAAACTGTTTTTT CASNWTPHKEKLFF
NA NA TRBJ2-6 TRBV5-1 TGCGCCAGCAGCGGGGGATCGAGCTCTGGGGCCAACGTCCTGACTTTC CASSGGSSSGANVLTF
NA NA TRBJ2-1 TRBV18 TGTGCCAGCTCACCAAGTGGAGGGAGTGAGCAGTTTTTC CASSPSGGSEQFF
NA NA TRBJ2-3 TRBV10-3 TGTGCCATCGGGGCGGAAGGCTTCGGAGATACGCAGTATTTT CAIGAEGFGDTQYF
NA NA TRBJ2-7 TRBV4-1 TGCGCCTGCAGCCAAAAAGAAGGGTTCGAACAGTACTTC CACSQKEGFEQYF
TRBD2 NA TRBJ2-2 TRBV29-1 TGCAGCGTTGAAGATGCCGCGGGAGCCCCCGAGGAGCTGTTTTTC CSVEDAAGAPEELFF
TRBD2 many TRBJ2-7 TRBV14 TGTGCCAGCAGCCAGGGACTGGCGGGAGTGAAAGAGCAGTACTTC CASSQGLAGVKEQYF
TRBD2 many TRBJ2-7 TRBV7-8 TGTGCCAGCAGCTTGGGGCCGAGGCGGGAGGGTCCCTACGAGCAGTACTTC CASSLGPRREGPYEQYF
NA NA TRBJ2-5 TRBV11-2 TGTACCAGCATCTCGACGGGGATATTATTGTCACGGTACTTC CTSISTGILLSRYF
TRBD1 NA TRBJ2-5 TRBV11-2 TGTGCCAGCAGCTCACAAACAGGGGAATGGCACCAGTACTTC CASSSQTGEWHQYF
NA NA TRBJ2-1 TRBV10-2 TGCGCCAGCACTATAGCTGGAGGAGGTCCCAATGAGCAGTTCTTC CASTIAGGGPNEQFF
NA NA TRBJ2-2 TRBV10-3 TGTGCCATCAGTCCCCCGCCCCGGATGGACACCGGGGATCTGTTTTTT CAISPPPRMDTGDLFF
TRBD2 NA TRBJ2-7 TRBV12-3/TRBV12-4 TGTGCCAACAGTGCACTAGCGTACGAGCACTACTTC CANSALAYEHYF
NA many TRBJ2-5 TRBV29-1 TGCAGCGGCGGACCTCTAAAGACCCAGTACTTC CSGGPLKTQYF
NA NA TRBJ2-7 TRBV6-5 TGTGCCAGCAGTTATTCCGGACAGTGTGGAGAGCAGTACTTC CASSYSGQCGEQYF
TRBD2 NA TRBJ2-1 TRBV6-2/TRBV6-3 TGTACCAGCAGTTACAACCTAGCGGGAGTCGGTAATAAGCAGTTCTTC CTSSYNLAGVGNKQFF
TRBD2 NA TRBJ2-7 TRBV11-2 TGTGCTAGCAGCTTTGCTAGCGGCTGGTCCTACGGGCAGTACTTC CASSFASGWSYGQYF
NA NA TRBJ2-7 TRBV11-2 TGTGCCAGCGGCATAACTGACAGTGCCTACGAGCAGTACTTC CASGITDSAYEQYF
NA NA TRBJ1-4 TRBV4-1 TGCGCCAGCAGCCAAGAAGAATGGGCTAATGAAAAACTGTTCTTT CASSQEEWANEKLFF
TRBD1 NA TRBJ2-7 TRBV10-1 TGCACCAGCAGTGGGACAGGCCCCTCCTACGAGCAGTACTTC CTSSGTGPSYEQYF
TRBD1 many TRBJ1-3 TRBV6-1 TGTGCCAGCAGCTATGGACAGGGAGGGTCAAACACCATATATTTT CASSYGQGGSNTIYF
NA many TRBJ2-1 TRBV12-2 TGTGCAAGTCGCTTGTTCAAGGATGAGCAGTTCTTC CASRLFKDEQFF
NA NA TRBJ2-4 TRBV11-2 TGTGCCAGCAGCTTAGATTCGGGGCTAGCCATAAACATTCAGTACTTC CASSLDSGLAINIQYF
TRBD2 NA TRBJ2-4 TRBV4-2 TGTGCCAGCAGCCAAGAACCGACCCTAGCGGGGGGGGAAAACATTCAGTACTTC CASSQEPTLAGGENIQYF
TRBD2 NA TRBJ2-1 TRBV4-1 TGCGCCAGCAGAACCCCGAGACTAGCGGGCTACAATGAGCAGCTCTTC CASRTPRLAGYNEQLF
TRBD1 NA TRBJ2-7 TRBV11-2 TGTGCCAGCGCCCGGGACAGCTCCTACGAACAGTACTTC CASARDSSYEQYF
NA many TRBJ1-1 TRBV6-6 TGTGCCAGCGCCACAGGGGAAGCTTTCTTT CASATGEAFF
NA NA TRBJ2-6 TRBV11-2 TGTGCCAGCAGCTTAAGGCAGGGGGGCCCCTCTGGGGCCAACGTCCTGATTTTC CASSLRQGGPSGANVLIF
NA few TRBJ1-2 TRBV29-1 TGCAGCGTTGAGAACATCTTCGAGGGCTACACCTTC CSVENIFEGYTF
TRBD1 NA TRBJ1-2 TRBV7-9 TGTGCCAGCAGCCCGGCCGCAGACAGGGGCTATGGCTACACCTTC CASSPAADRGYGYTF
TRBD2 once TRBJ2-1 TRBV25-1 TGTGTCAGCAGTGAATATACTAGCGGTTACTACAATGAGCAGTTCTTC CVSSEYTSGYYNEQFF
NA NA TRBJ2-5 TRBV11-2 TGTGCCAGGAGCTTTTCGCCCGGCAGCGGACAAGAGACCCAGTACTTC CARSFSPGSGQETQYF
NA NA TRBJ2-7 TRBV11-1 TGTGCCAGCAGCCCCCGGGAAGGTGATACCGACGAGCAGTACTTC CASSPREGDTDEQYF
NA NA TRBJ2-3 TRBV29-1 TGCAGCGTCGCTCCTAACGGGGATACAGATACGCAGTATTTC CSVAPNGDTDTQYF
NA NA TRBJ2-4 TRBV6-5 TGTGCCAACAGTCGCAGGGAGAATAAAAACATTCAGTATTTC CANSRRENKNIQYF
TRBD2 NA TRBJ2-2 TRBV29-1 TGCAGCGCCCAGGAACTAGCGGGAGTAAGCACCGGGGAGCTGTTTTTT CSAQELAGVSTGELFF
TRBD2 NA TRBJ2-1 TRBV5-1 TGCGCCAGCAGGTTGGCCATAAGAAGGGCTAGCGGGGATGAGCAGTTCTTC CASRLAIRRASGDEQFF
NA NA TRBJ1-5 TRBV10-2 TGCGCCAGCAGTGGGGCAGGGGCACAGCAGCCCCAGCATTTT CASSGAGAQQPQHF
NA NA TRBJ2-6 TRBV5-6 TGTGCCAGCAGTTTTCCACACCATCTCTCTGGGGCCAACATCCTGACTTTC CASSFPHHLSGANILTF
TRBD2 NA TRBJ2-7 TRBV6-1 TGTGCCAGTAGTGAAGGGGAGCGGGGCTACGAGCAGTACTTC CASSEGERGYEQYF
NA NA TRBJ2-1 TRBV10-3 TGTGCCATCAGCCCGGGACGGGATGGCAATGAGCAGTTCTTC CAISPGRDGNEQFF
NA many TRBJ1-5 TRBV4-1 TGCGCCAGCAGCCAAGATAGGGACAGCAATCAGCCCCAGCATTTT CASSQDRDSNQPQHF
TRBD1 NA TRBJ2-7 TRBV5-4 TGTACCAGCAGCGCGGGACAGGGGAGGTACGAGCAGCACTTC CTSSAGQGRYEQHF
TRBD1 NA TRBJ2-1 TRBV5-4 TGTGCCAGTAGCTTGGCCCATGGACAGGCCATGAGTGAGCAGTTCTTC CASSLAHGQAMSEQFF